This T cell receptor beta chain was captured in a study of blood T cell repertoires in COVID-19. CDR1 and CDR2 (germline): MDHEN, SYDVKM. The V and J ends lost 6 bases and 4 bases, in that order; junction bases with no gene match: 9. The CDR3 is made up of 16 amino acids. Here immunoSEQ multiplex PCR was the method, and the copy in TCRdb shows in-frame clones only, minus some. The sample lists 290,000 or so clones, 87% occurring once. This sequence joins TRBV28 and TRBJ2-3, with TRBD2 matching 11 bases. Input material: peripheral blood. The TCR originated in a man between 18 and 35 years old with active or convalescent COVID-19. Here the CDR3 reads CASSLSGRASPDTQYF. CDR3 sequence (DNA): TGTGCCAGCAGCCTTAGCGGGAGGGCCTCTCCAGATACGCAGTATTTT.